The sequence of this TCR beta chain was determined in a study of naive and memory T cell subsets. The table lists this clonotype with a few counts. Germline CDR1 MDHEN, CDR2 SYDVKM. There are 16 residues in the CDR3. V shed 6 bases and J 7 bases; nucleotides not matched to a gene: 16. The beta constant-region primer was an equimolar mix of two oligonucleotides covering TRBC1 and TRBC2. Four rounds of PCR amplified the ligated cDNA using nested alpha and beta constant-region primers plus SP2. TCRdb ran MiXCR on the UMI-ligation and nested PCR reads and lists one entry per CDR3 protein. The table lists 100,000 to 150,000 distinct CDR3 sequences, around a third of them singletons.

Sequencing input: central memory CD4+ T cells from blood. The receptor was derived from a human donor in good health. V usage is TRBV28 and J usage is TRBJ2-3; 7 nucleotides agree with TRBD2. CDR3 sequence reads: CASRNPGGSPTNTQYF. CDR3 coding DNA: TGTGCCAGCAGAAACCCCGGGGGGTCCCCCACGAATACGCAGTATTTT.